What follows are 11 T cell receptor beta chains derived from one specimen sequenced in a study of shared clonotypes between healthy human individuals. Here immunoSEQ multiplex PCR was the method, and the copy in TCRdb shows in-frame clones only, minus some. The sample holds under 1,100,000 clones, roughly 80% seen once. The sample consisted of memory CD4+ T cells sorted from blood. The subset: CD45RA-negative fraction. The receptors originated from a man younger than 35 in good health.

This clone was picked up many times. V is TRBV7-9 and J is TRBJ1-6; D is undetermined. The V end lost 4 bases, the J end lost 6 bases, and 10 bases lay between the germline ends. The CDR3 consists of 14 residues. Germline assignment: CDR1 SEHNR and CDR2 FQNEAQ (reference sequence). In nucleotides, the CDR3 is TGTGCCAGCAGCTACGGGTTCAGTAATTCACCCCTCCACTTT. It translates to CASSYGFSNSPLHF.

The rearrangement uses TRBV19 and TRBJ1-5; 11 bases fit TRBD1. CDR1 LNHDA and CDR2 SQIVND come from the germline V gene (reference sequence). CDR3 length: 16 residues. V gave up 6 bases and J gave up 6 bases; unmatched junction bases: 10. CDR3 coding DNA: TGTGCCAGTAGAGGACAGGGGGCGTCTATAAGTCAGCCCCAGCATTTT. Protein sequence: CASRGQGASISQPQHF. Using reference TRBV19 and TRBJ1-5 for the parts outside the CDR3, the full variable domain is DGGITQSPKYLFRKEGQNVTLSCEQNLNHDAMYWYRQDPGQGLRLIYYSQIVNDFQKGDIAEGYSVSREKKESFPLTVTSAQKNPTAFYLCASRGQGASISQPQHFGDGTRLSIL.

The chain is built from TRBV19 and TRBJ2-2; perhaps TRBD2 as D (6 bases). Trimming removed 3 bases at V and 7 bases at J, with 15 bases between. This CDR3 is built from 15 residues. Germline CDR1 LNHDA, CDR2 SQIVND (reference sequence). The DNA for the CDR3 is TGTGCCAGTAGTATTATTAGCGGAAGTGGCGGGGAGCTGTTTTTT. Translation gives CASSIISGSGGELFF. The whole variable domain, remainder taken from reference TRBV19 and TRBJ2-2, is DGGITQSPKYLFRKEGQNVTLSCEQNLNHDAMYWYRQDPGQGLRLIYYSQIVNDFQKGDIAEGYSVSREKKESFPLTVTSAQKNPTAFYLCASSIISGSGGELFFGEGSRLTVL.

The gene calls are TRBV10-1 and TRBJ2-7; 7 bases are shared with TRBD2. Germline V gene lookup returns CDR1 WNHNN and CDR2 SYGVQD (reference sequence). The trim removed 5 bases at V and 1 base at J, leaving 5 bases unmatched. The CDR3 extends over 14 amino acids. The DNA of the CDR3 is TGCGCCAGCAGTCGCTTGGGGGGGTCCTACGAGCAGTACTTC. It translates to CASSRLGGSYEQYF.

As concerns this clone: The same CDR3 is also encoded by other DNA sequences in this sample. The V gene is TRBV7-9, the J gene TRBJ2-5, with D hard to call. Trimming stripped 3 bases from V and 5 bases from J, with 4 bases between. The CDR3 spans 11 residues. CDR1 is SEHNR, CDR2 FQNEAQ, per germline (reference sequence). CDR3 in amino acids: CASSFRETQYF. CDR3 bases: TGTGCCAGCAGCTTCCGGGAGACCCAGTACTTC.

Details on this clone: Other DNA sequences of this sample code for an identical CDR3. This chain uses TRBV6-5 with TRBJ1-4, with D possibly matching TRBD1 (5 bases). Germline lookup yields CDR1 MNHEY and CDR2 SVGAGI. Trimming cost V 0 bases and J 0 bases, with 5 bases left between them. The CDR3 is 15 amino acids. In DNA form, the CDR3 reads TGTGCCAGCAGTTACTCGGGGGCAACTAATGAAAAACTGTTTTTT. Protein sequence: CASSYSGATNEKLFF.

The V and J genes are TRBV30 and TRBJ1-3, with 8 bases that match TRBD1. Germline V gives CDR1 GTSNPN, CDR2 SVGIG (reference sequence). The V gene end was trimmed by 5 bases and the J gene end by 3 bases; junction bases not matched to a gene: 9. The CDR3 covers 15 residues. CDR3 DNA sequence: TGTGCCTGGGACGGAGACGGGACAGGTGGAAACACCATATATTTT. Protein: CAWDGDGTGGNTIYF.

The chain uses TRBV10-3 and TRBJ1-6; D not certain. Trimming took off 11 bases at V and 7 bases at J, with 15 bases between the two ends. The CDR3 runs to 13 residues. Per the germline V gene, CDR1 is ENHRY and CDR2 is SYGVKD. The CDR3 sequence is CALRGGPNSPLHF. The CDR3 bases are TGTGCCCTTCGGGGAGGGCCAAATTCACCCCTCCACTTT.

This clone was seen just once. The J gene is TRBJ2-3, the V gene TRBV4-3; possible D gene TRBD1, 6 bases. The CDR3 has 16 residues. Germline CDR1 reads LGHNA; CDR2 reads YSLEER. V gave up 1 base and J gave up 2 bases, with 13 bases separating them. The CDR3 nucleotides read TGCGCCAGCAGCCAAGCATACAGGGCATCCACAGATACGCAGTATTTT. Its translation: CASSQAYRASTDTQYF.

The chain recombines TRBV5-1 with TRBJ2-1; weak D call: TRBD2 (5 bases). CDR3 length: 12 residues. Germline CDR1 SGHRS, CDR2 YFSETQ. V shed 4 bases and J shed 6 bases, with 8 bases lying between them. The CDR3 nucleotides read TGCGCCAGCAGCATCCGGGGCAATGAGCAGTTCTTC. It specifies CASSIRGNEQFF.

The chain combines TRBV27 with TRBJ2-7; TRBD1 matches at 7 bases. From germline, CDR1 is MNHEY and CDR2 SMNVEV (reference sequence). The CDR3 extends over 13 amino acids. J lost 4 bases, V lost 6 bases, and 6 bases had no gene match. The CDR3 reads CASRKDRSYEQYF. The CDR3 nucleotides are TGTGCCAGCAGGAAGGACAGGTCTTACGAGCAGTACTTC.